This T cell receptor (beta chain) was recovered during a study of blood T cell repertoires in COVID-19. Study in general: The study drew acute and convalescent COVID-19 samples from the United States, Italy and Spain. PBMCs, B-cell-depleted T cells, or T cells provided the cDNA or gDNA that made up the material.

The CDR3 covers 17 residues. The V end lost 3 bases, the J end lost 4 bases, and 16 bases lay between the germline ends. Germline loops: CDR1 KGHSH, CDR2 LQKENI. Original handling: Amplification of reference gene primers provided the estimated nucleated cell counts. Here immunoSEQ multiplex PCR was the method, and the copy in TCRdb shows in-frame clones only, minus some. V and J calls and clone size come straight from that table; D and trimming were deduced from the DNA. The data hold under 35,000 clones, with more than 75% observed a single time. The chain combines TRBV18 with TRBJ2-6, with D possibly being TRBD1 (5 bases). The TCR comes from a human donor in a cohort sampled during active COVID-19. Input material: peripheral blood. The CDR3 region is CASSPPGSLSGANVLTF. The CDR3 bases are TGTGCCAGCTCACCCCCAGGGTCCTTGTCCGGGGCCAACGTCCTGACTTTC. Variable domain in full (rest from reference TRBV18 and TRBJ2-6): NAGVMQNPRHLVRRRGQEARLRCSPMKGHSHVYWYRQLPEEGLKFMVYLQKENIIDESGMPKERFSAEFPKEGPSILRIQQVVRGDSAAYFCASSPPGSLSGANVLTFGAGSRLTVL.